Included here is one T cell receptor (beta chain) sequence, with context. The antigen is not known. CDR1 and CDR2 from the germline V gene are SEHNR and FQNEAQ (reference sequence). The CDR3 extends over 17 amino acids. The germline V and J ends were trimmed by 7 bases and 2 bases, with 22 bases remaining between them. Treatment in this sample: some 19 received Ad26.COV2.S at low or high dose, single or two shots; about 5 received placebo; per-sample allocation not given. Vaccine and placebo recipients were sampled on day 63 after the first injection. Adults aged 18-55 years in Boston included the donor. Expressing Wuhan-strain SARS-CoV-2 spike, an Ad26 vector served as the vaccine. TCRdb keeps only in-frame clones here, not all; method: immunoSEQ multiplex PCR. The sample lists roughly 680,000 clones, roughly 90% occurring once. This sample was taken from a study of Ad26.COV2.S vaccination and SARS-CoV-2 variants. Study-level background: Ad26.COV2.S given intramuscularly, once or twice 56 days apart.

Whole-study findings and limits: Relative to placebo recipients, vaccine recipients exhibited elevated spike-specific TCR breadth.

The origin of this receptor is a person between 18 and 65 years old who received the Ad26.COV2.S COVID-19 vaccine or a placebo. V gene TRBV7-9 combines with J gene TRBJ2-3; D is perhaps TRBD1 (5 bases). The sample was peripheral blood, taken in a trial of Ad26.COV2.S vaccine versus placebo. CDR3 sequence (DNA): TGTGCCAGCACCAACCGCTTGGGGCATCTATCCACAGATACGCAGTATTTT. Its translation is CASTNRLGHLSTDTQYF.